This entry lists 27 T cell receptor delta chains sequenced from one sample in a study of γδ T cells in repeated Plasmodium falciparum infection. Flow sorting of PBMC yielded separate Vgamma9/Vdelta2+ and Vdelta2-negative gammadelta T cell populations for bulk repertoire analysis. TCRdb re-called the multiplex PCR reads using CATT. The data hold tens of thousands of delta-chain clones, with around 1.6% observed a single time. The sequencing input was gamma-delta T cells from blood. The origin of the receptors is a pool of human donors (malaria-infected and uninfected, not separated).

This clone came up many times. Only one base separates this from a far larger clonotype, so it likely reflects a read error. This same CDR3 is encoded by further DNA sequences in the sample. This chain uses TRDV2 with TRDJ1; D is unclear. TCRdb is silent on the J gene; assignment here came from matching the DNA to germline. The germline V gene has CDR1 GEAIGNYY and CDR2 EKD. The V gene lost 5 bases and the J gene lost 3 bases, with 21 bases spanning the gap. This CDR3 spans 16 amino acids. The chain's CDR3 is CACVSLGTRGPDKLIF. The DNA for the CDR3 is TGTGCCTGTGTGAGCCTAGGTACGAGGGGTCCCGATAAACTCATCTTT.

Within the sample, this clone is medium-sized. Additional DNA sequences in this sample encode the identical CDR3. The V call is TRDV3, the J call TRDJ1, with D possibly being TRDD3 (6 bases). Germline CDR1 reads TVYSNPD; CDR2 reads GDNSRS (reference sequence). The CDR3 contains 16 residues. The V end was cut by 0 bases, the J end by 0 bases, with 17 bases between. The CDR3: CAFSARLWGYTDKLIF. DNA for the CDR3: TGTGCCTTTAGTGCGCGACTGTGGGGGTACACCGATAAACTCATCTTT.

This clone was seen repeatedly, ten times or more. The chain combines TRDV1 with TRDJ1, with D maybe TRDD3 (6 bases). Per germline, CDR1 TSWWSYY and CDR2 QGS. This CDR3 is 16 amino acids long. V lost 0 bases and J 0 bases, leaving 11 bases between the germline ends. In DNA form, the CDR3 reads TGTGCTCTTGGGGAACTACCGGGGGAGGACACCGATAAACTCATCTTT. Translating gives CALGELPGEDTDKLIF.

This clone was seen ten or more times. CDR3 protein: CALGDPYLPTMSTGGSARPLIF. CDR3 in DNA: TGTGCTCTTGGGGACCCATACCTTCCTACGATGTCTACTGGGGGATCGGCCAGACCCCTGATCTTT. The V gene is TRDV1, the J gene TRDJ4; D is possibly TRDD3 (10 bases). The V end lost 3 bases, the J end lost 0 bases, and 35 bases lay between the germline ends. Germline values: CDR1 TSWWSYY, CDR2 QGS. The CDR3 sequence is 22 residues long.

On this clone itself: The translation of this DNA and the TCRdb protein of a much larger clone differ at residue 10, probably owing to a read error; the protein shown here is translated from the DNA. This rearrangement joins TRDV2 to TRDJ3; TRDD3 agrees at 7 bases. The J gene was missing in TCRdb and was found by matching the end of the DNA to germline. CDR1 is GEAIGNYY, CDR2 EKD, per germline. The CDR3 is made up of 19 amino acids. Trimming cost V 1 base and J 0 bases; bases outside gene matches: 8. The CDR3 sequence: CACDTPGGVGSWDTRQMFF. DNA for the CDR3: TGTGCCTGTGACACACCTGGGGGTGTTGGCTCCTGGGACACCCGACAGATGTTTTTC.

For this clone: TCRdb lists the protein of a much larger clone for this DNA, which differs at residue 20, so this is likely a read error; the protein given here is translated from the DNA itself. No call exists for the J gene, whereas the V gene is TRDV1; whether TRDD3, the table's D call, matches the DNA was not checked. The germline gives CDR1 TSWWSYY, CDR2 QGS. The CDR3 contains 21 residues. CDR3 sequence reads: CALGEQRILRWGILVSDKLTF. CDR3 DNA: TGTGCTCTTGGGGAACAGAGAATCCTGAGGTGGGGGATATTGGTGTCCGATAAACTCACCTTT.

This clone was observed at least ten times. A far larger clone is off by one base, so a read error is likely. The sample carries other DNA sequences with the same CDR3. The V gene is TRDV1, the J gene TRDJ1, with TRDD3 matching over 9 bases. V was pared by 3 bases and J by 11 bases, with 10 bases of the junction left unmatched. The CDR3 is 14 residues long. Germline V gives CDR1 TSWWSYY, CDR2 QGS. CDR3 sequence: CALGEHLGDSVLIF. DNA for the CDR3: TGTGCTCTTGGGGAGCACCTGGGGGATTCGGTGCTCATCTTT.

The rearrangement links TRDV1 to TRDJ1; D is perhaps TRDD3 (10 bases). Assignment of the J gene here rests on matching the DNA to germline, because TCRdb gives none. V was trimmed by 1 base and J by 1 base, leaving 37 bases between them. CDR1 is TSWWSYY and CDR2 is QGS in the germline V gene. There are 24 residues in the CDR3. The CDR3, as DNA: TGTGCTCTTGGGGAACGGCCTTCCTACTTGTGGGGGATACCAGTAGTAGGCTGCACCGATAAACTCATCTTT. Its protein product is CALGERPSYLWGIPVVGCTDKLIF.

This clone was seen a few times. The TCRdb protein, from a much larger clone, departs from this DNA's translation at residue 3, likely by read error; the protein shown derives from the DNA. The rearrangement uses TRDV1 and TRDJ1; 10 bases are shared with TRDD3. The CDR3 is 17 residues long. Germline-derived CDR1 and CDR2 are TSWWSYY and QGS. CDR3 sequence: CAPGQCSKGAGGYGLIF. Written as DNA, the CDR3 is TGTGCTCCTGGGCAGTGTAGTAAGGGAGCCGGGGGATACGGACTCATCTTT.

For this clone: A single base separates this from a much larger clone, so it may be a read error. The J gene is TRDJ1, the V gene TRDV1; D call uncertain. The J gene was missing in TCRdb and was found by matching the end of the DNA to germline. V shed 2 bases and J shed 8 bases, with 24 bases lying between them. Per germline, CDR1 TSWWSYY and CDR2 QGS. The CDR3 is 17 residues long. CDR3 nucleotides: TGTGCTCTTGGGGAATTGACATTCTGGACGAAAAGTTCGAAACTCATCTTT. The encoded protein is CALGELTFWTKSSKLIF.

For this clone: A read error likely explains why the TCRdb protein, taken from a much larger clone, differs from this DNA's translation at residue 7; the protein shown is translated from the DNA. The same CDR3 also results from other DNA sequences found in this sample. The chain links TRDV1 to TRDJ1; 13 bases line up with TRDD3. J was trimmed by 8 bases and V by 2 bases; bases with no gene match: 29. The germline CDR1 and CDR2 sequences are TSWWSYY and QGS. CDR3 length: 23 residues. The CDR3 sequence: CALGEGPPYPRIYWGIRTAKLIF. The CDR3 coding sequence is TGTGCTCTTGGGGAAGGGCCCCCCTACCCCCGAATCTACTGGGGGATACGGACCGCCAAACTCATCTTT.

As for this clone: Given a far larger clone just one base away, this is likely a sequencing read error. Different DNA sequences within this sample yield the same CDR3. V usage is TRDV1 and J usage is TRDJ1; D unclear. The CDR3 contains 19 residues. Germline V lookup: CDR1 TSWWSYY, CDR2 QGS. The CDR3: CALGVPSLRSNEYTDKLIF. CDR3 coding DNA: TGTGCTCTTGGGGTCCCGAGTCTCCGATCAAATGAGTACACCGATAAACTCATATTT.

As to this clone: TCRdb lists the protein of a much larger clone for this DNA, which differs at residue 14, so this is likely a read error; the protein given here is translated from the DNA itself. The CDR3 region is CALGESNSGILSDILIF. As DNA, the CDR3 is TGTGCTCTTGGGGAATCAAACTCTGGGATCCTTTCCGATATACTCATCTTT. The chain has TRDV1 and TRDJ1; D perhaps matches TRDD3 (5 bases). The J gene is not listed in TCRdb, so it was assigned here from a DNA match to germline. This CDR3 is built from 17 residues. Germline V lookup: CDR1 TSWWSYY, CDR2 QGS.

In the case of this clone: This DNA's translation and the protein TCRdb lists, from a much larger clone, do not match at residue 17, likely due to a read error; the protein shown is translated from the DNA. The J gene was not called, though the V gene is TRDV1; TRDD3 is the table's D call, not checked against the DNA. The germline gives CDR1 TSWWSYY, CDR2 QGS. The CDR3 spans 19 residues. This CDR3 is CALGGPQGVPRLGTDKPIF. Here the CDR3 DNA reads TGTGCTCTTGGGGGACCACAAGGGGTGCCCCGTCTTGGAACCGATAAACCCATCTTT.

This clone has more than one count but fewer than ten. This DNA's translation and the protein TCRdb lists, from a much larger clone, do not match at residue 8, likely due to a read error; the protein shown is translated from the DNA. The rearrangement joins TRDV2 to TRDJ1, with 13 bases matching TRDD3. As TCRdb names no J gene, one was assigned here on the basis of a DNA match to germline. Unmatched junction bases numbered 9, after V lost 0 bases and J lost 3 bases. CDR1 is GEAIGNYY, CDR2 EKD, per germline. This CDR3 contains 18 residues. The CDR3 DNA is TGTGCCTGTGACACCGGGAAGTCACTGGGGGATACGCCCGATAAACTCATCTTT. This encodes CACDTGKSLGDTPDKLIF.

As to this clone: A far larger clone lies a single base away; this is likely a read error. The chain couples TRDV1 to TRDJ1; 12 positions agree with TRDD3. Here the J gene came from matching the DNA to germline, since TCRdb omits it. The CDR3 spans 21 residues. Germline V gives CDR1 TSWWSYY, CDR2 QGS. CDR3 region: CALGATLRMDWGIPPTDKLIF. Here the CDR3 DNA reads TGTGCCCTTGGGGCCACCCTACGTATGGACTGGGGGATACCTCCTACCGATAAACTCATCTTT.

As for this clone: The TCRdb protein comes from a much larger clone and disagrees with this DNA's translation at residue 13, likely due to a read error; the protein given here is derived from the DNA. The chain combines TRDV1 with TRDJ1, with TRDD3 matching 10 bases. The J gene comes from matching the DNA to germline here; TCRdb lacks it. The CDR3 has 19 residues. In germline, CDR1 is TSWWSYY, CDR2 QGS. V was pared by 5 bases and J by 3 bases, with 18 bases of the junction left unmatched. CDR3 bases: TGTGCTCTTGGGCCCCGGCTGGTCGGGGGATACGCAGGGGCCGATAAACTCATCTTT. Protein: CALGPRLVGGYAGADKLIF.

In the case of this clone: The protein given by TCRdb reflects a much larger clone and differs at residue 5 from this DNA's translation, likely from a read error; the protein shown is the DNA's translation. The rearrangement links TRDV2 to TRDJ1; TRDD3 aligns across 13 bases. TCRdb is silent on the J gene; assignment here came from matching the DNA to germline. Germline values: CDR1 GEAIGNYY, CDR2 EKD. The CDR3 is 21 residues long. The V and J ends lost 3 bases and 0 bases, in that order; junction bases with no gene match: 18. The CDR3: CACDALVLGDTNSDHTDKLIF. The CDR3 DNA is TGTGCCTGTGACGCCCTCGTACTGGGGGATACGAATTCGGACCACACCGATAAACTCATCTTT.

With regard to this clone: This DNA's translation differs at residue 7 from TCRdb's protein, which comes from a much larger clone; a read error is likely, and the protein shown is translated from the DNA. This sequence joins TRDV1 and TRDJ1; D is uncertain. TCRdb leaves out the J gene; it was filled in here by matching the DNA to germline. This CDR3 has 17 amino acids. CDR1 TSWWSYY and CDR2 QGS come from the germline V gene. V lost 2 bases and J 0 bases, leaving 16 bases between the germline ends. CDR3: CALGEGSLQTYTDKLIF. The CDR3 region has the DNA TGTGCTCTTGGGGAAGGTTCCCTCCAGACCTACACCGATAAACTCATCTTT.

This clone came up a few times. A far larger clone is off by one base, so a read error is likely. The sample has other DNA sequences that encode this CDR3 too. No J gene call was made, and the V gene is TRDV3; TRDD3, the D gene given by the table, was not confirmed from the DNA. This CDR3 has 21 amino acids. Germline V lookup: CDR1 TVYSNPD, CDR2 GDNSRS (reference sequence). The CDR3 DNA reads as TGTGCCTTTAGAGCGCCTTCCCCCCTGGGGGCCATATGGGCGTACACCGATAAACTCATTTTT. Translation: CAFRAPSPLGAIWAYTDKLIF.

With regard to this clone: The protein that TCRdb holds for this DNA derives from a much larger clone and differs from the translated DNA at residue 15, which likely indicates a read error; the protein shown here is translated from the DNA. This chain uses TRDV3 with TRDJ1; 10 nucleotides match TRDD3. TCRdb lists no J gene, so it was determined here by aligning the DNA to germline. The trim removed 3 bases at V and 3 bases at J, leaving 25 bases unmatched. Per the germline V gene, CDR1 is TVYSNPD and CDR2 is GDNSRS (reference sequence). The CDR3 is 20 amino acids. The CDR3 sequence is CAFIPLLVGDTPMYADKLIF. The CDR3 nucleotides read TGTGCCTTCATCCCGTTGCTAGTGGGGGATACCCCGATGTACGCCGATAAACTCATCTTT.

Note on this clone: TCRdb lists the protein of a much larger clone for this DNA, which differs at residue 9, so this is likely a read error; the protein given here is translated from the DNA itself. CDR3 in amino acids: CAFDLPLLEEPYTDKLIF. As DNA, the CDR3 is TGTGCCTTTGACCTTCCATTACTGGAGGAGCCTTACACCGATAAACTCATCTTT. The rearrangement uses TRDV3 and TRDJ1; D may be TRDD2 (6 bases). V lost 2 bases and J lost 0, with 25 bases in between. The CDR3 covers 18 residues. CDR1 is TVYSNPD, CDR2 GDNSRS, per germline (reference sequence).

In the case of this clone: TCRdb's protein, taken from a much larger clone, differs from this DNA's translation at residue 7, likely owing to a read error; the protein displayed comes from the DNA. The genes are TRDV1 and TRDJ1; the match to TRDD3 covers 10 bases. No J gene was available from TCRdb, and it was assigned here by a germline match of the DNA. V gave up 4 bases and J gave up 0 bases; unmatched junction bases: 20. This CDR3 is built from 21 residues. In germline, CDR1 is TSWWSYY, CDR2 QGS. The CDR3 DNA sequence: TGTGCTCTTGGGGGGCCTGCGGGTACTGGGGGATCACTCTCTTACACCGATAAACTCATCTTT. It yields the protein CALGGPAGTGGSLSYTDKLIF.

This clone is medium-sized by share. The sample has other DNA sequences that encode this CDR3 too. The chain couples TRDV1 to TRDJ1; no definite D call. The V end was cut by 5 bases, the J end by 2 bases, with 36 bases between. The length of the CDR3 is 22 residues. The germline V gene encodes CDR1 TSWWSYY and CDR2 QGS. CDR3 loop: CALGFQPSTAVLRVFKTDKLIF. The DNA for the CDR3 is TGTGCTCTTGGGTTTCAACCGTCCACAGCGGTACTGAGGGTCTTTAAGACCGATAAACTCATCTTT.

Comments on this clone: This may come from a read error, since a much larger clone is one base off. This rearrangement joins TRDV2 to TRDJ1; D uncertain. The CDR3 is 34 amino acids. Germline loops: CDR1 GEAIGNYY, CDR2 EKD. V shed 0 bases and J shed 0 bases, with 67 bases lying between them. The CDR3 nucleotides are TGTGCCTGTGACACCGGAAACTCATTGAACATTGGAGTAGAGGGAGGTCGAGATGGCGAAAACTATATCCGCCCGTTCGATTACACCGATAAACTCATCTTT. It is translated as CACDTGNSLNIGVEGGRDGENYIRPFDYTDKLIF.

This clone has just a few counts. One base separates it from a far larger clone, so it is likely a read error. This sample also contains other DNA sequences that code for the same CDR3. Called V gene: TRDV1; the J gene was not called; the tabulated D call, TRDD3, remains unverified against the DNA. Germline V gene sequence: CDR1 TSWWSYY, CDR2 QGS. The CDR3 has 15 residues. CDR3 loop: CALGEPWDTRDKLIF. The DNA for the CDR3 is TGTGCTCTTGGGGAACCGTGGGATACGCGCGATAAGCTCATCTTT.

Sample share makes this clone medium-sized (0.01 to 0.1%). The gene calls are TRDV1 and TRDJ1; 8 bases are shared with TRDD3. CDR1 and CDR2 (germline): TSWWSYY, QGS. The CDR3 length is 16 residues. The ends lost 2 bases at V and 0 bases at J; junction bases unmatched: 5. Here the CDR3 DNA reads TGTGCTCTTGGGGAATTTGGGGGATCCTACACCGATAAACTCATCTTT. Translating it yields CALGEFGGSYTDKLIF.